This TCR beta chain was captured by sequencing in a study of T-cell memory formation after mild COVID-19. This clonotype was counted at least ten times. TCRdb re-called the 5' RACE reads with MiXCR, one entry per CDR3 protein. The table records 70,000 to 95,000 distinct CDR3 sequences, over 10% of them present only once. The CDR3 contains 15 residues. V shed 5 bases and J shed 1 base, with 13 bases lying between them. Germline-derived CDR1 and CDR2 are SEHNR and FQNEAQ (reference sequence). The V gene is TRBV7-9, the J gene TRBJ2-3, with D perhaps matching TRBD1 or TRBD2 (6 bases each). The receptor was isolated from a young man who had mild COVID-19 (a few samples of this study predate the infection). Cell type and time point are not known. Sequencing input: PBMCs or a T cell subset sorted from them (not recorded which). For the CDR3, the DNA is TGTGCCAGCAGCCCACTCGGGGGCGGCACAGATACGCAGTATTTT. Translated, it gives CASSPLGGGTDTQYF.